These T cell receptor beta chains were read from a single sample in a study of graft-versus-host responses after intestinal transplantation. The method was immunoSEQ multiplex PCR; TCRdb's version includes in-frame clones alone and lacks a portion of them. The table shows approximately 75,000 clones, with approximately 96% occurring only once. These receptors have no identified antigens. The sample in question was unstimulated CD8+ T cells sorted from spleen or lymph node cells, obtained before intestinal transplant. Receptors were obtained from a human donor who received an intestinal transplant. CDR3s include the opening cysteine and the closing phenylalanine or tryptophan. The order of the fields is clone size, D gene, CDR3 length, J gene, V gene, CDR3 protein, CDR3 DNA. D genes are given only for firm matches. Size values are once, few and many counts, or a class for expanded clones, and some rows have none.

once,TRBD2,15,TRBJ2-7,TRBV7-8,CASSSAGTYPYEQYF,TGTGCCAGCAGCTCAGCGGGAACGTACCCCTACGAGCAGTACTTC
NA,TRBD1,16,TRBJ2-4,TRBV7-6,CASSPPGTGYKNIQYF,TGTGCCAGCAGCCCTCCCGGGACAGGGTACAAAAACATTCAGTACTTC
NA,TRBD2,14,TRBJ2-1,TRBV29-1,CSVEGLAGYNEQFF,TGCAGCGTTGAGGGACTAGCGGGTTACAATGAGCAGTTCTTC
NA,NA,14,TRBJ2-1,TRBV27,CASSFDSSYNEQFF,TGTGCCAGCAGTTTTGATAGCTCCTACAATGAGCAGTTCTTC
NA,TRBD2,16,TRBJ2-1,TRBV11-2,CASRVGSGTLYNEQFF,TGTGCCAGCAGGGTTGGTAGCGGGACCCTTTACAATGAGCAGTTCTTC
NA,NA,14,TRBJ2-7,TRBV27,CASSFRGRANEQYF,TGTGCCAGCAGTTTTAGGGGGAGGGCCAACGAGCAGTACTTC
once,TRBD1,13,TRBJ1-2,TRBV27,CASKGTGVYGYTF,TGTGCCAGCAAGGGGACAGGGGTTTATGGCTACACCTTC
NA,NA,15,TRBJ2-5,TRBV29-1,CSVEDRSGGPETQYF,TGCAGCGTTGAAGACCGGTCGGGGGGCCCAGAGACCCAGTACTTC
NA,NA,14,TRBJ1-2,TRBV7-9,CASSLVNSWYGYTF,TGTGCCAGCAGCTTAGTTAACAGTTGGTATGGCTACACCTTC
NA,TRBD1,14,TRBJ1-5,TRBV27,CASSLQGVNQPQHF,TGTGCCAGCAGTTTACAGGGGGTTAATCAGCCCCAGCATTTT
NA,TRBD1,17,TRBJ1-1,TRBV9,CASSPHSDREGVTEAFF,TGTGCCAGCAGCCCGCATTCGGACAGGGAGGGTGTCACTGAAGCTTTCTTT
NA,NA,18,TRBJ2-1,TRBV5-3,CARSLFQRWRGAYNEQFF,TGTGCCAGAAGCTTGTTTCAGCGGTGGAGAGGGGCCTACAATGAGCAGTTCTTC
once,NA,15,TRBJ1-5,TRBV5-3,CARRLGVYSNQPQHF,TGTGCCAGAAGGTTGGGAGTCTATAGCAATCAGCCCCAGCATTTT
NA,NA,16,TRBJ1-5,TRBV6-1,CASSVVGGISNQPQHF,TGTGCCAGCAGTGTTGTCGGGGGTATAAGCAATCAGCCCCAGCATTTT
NA,NA,17,TRBJ1-4,TRBV29-1,CSVDRLPDLRGNEKLFF,TGCAGCGTTGATAGGTTGCCGGATTTGAGGGGTAATGAAAAACTGTTTTTT
NA,NA,13,TRBJ2-1,TRBV25-1,CASSQNTLIGQFF,TGTGCCAGCAGTCAGAACACTCTTATTGGGCAGTTCTTC
NA,TRBD1,15,TRBJ2-2,TRBV11-3,CASSNWDRDHGELFF,TGTGCCAGCAGCAACTGGGACAGGGATCACGGGGAGCTGTTTTTT
NA,TRBD2,17,TRBJ2-7,TRBV4-2,CASSQEGLVLAGDEQYF,TGTGCCAGCAGCCAAGAGGGGCTGGTACTAGCGGGAGACGAACAGTACTTC
NA,TRBD1,16,TRBJ2-2,TRBV14,CASSPTDRSGTGELFF,TGTGCCAGCAGCCCCACGGACAGGTCGGGCACCGGGGAGCTGTTTTTT
once,TRBD2,13,TRBJ2-7,TRBV19,CASSKRLAHEQYF,TGTGCCAGTAGTAAGAGACTAGCCCACGAGCAGTACTTC
once,NA,16,TRBJ1-2,TRBV25-1,CASSELGARGDYGYTF,TGTGCCAGCAGTGAATTGGGGGCCCGTGGGGACTATGGCTACACCTTC
NA,TRBD1,14,TRBJ2-7,TRBV11-2,CASSQGQASYEQYF,TGTGCCAGCAGCCAGGGACAGGCGTCCTACGAGCAGTACTTC
NA,NA,13,TRBJ1-2,TRBV5-6,CASSFLGGKGYTF,TGTGCCAGCAGCTTTTTAGGGGGGAAAGGCTACACCTTC
NA,TRBD1,14,TRBJ2-5,TRBV5-6,CASSRTGLEETQYF,TGTGCCAGCAGCAGGACAGGGCTTGAAGAGACCCAGTACTTC
NA,NA,12,TRBJ2-3,TRBV27,CASSPVGDTQYF,TGTGCCAGCAGTCCCGTGGGGGATACGCAGTATTTT
few,TRBD2,18,TRBJ2-1,TRBV11-3,CASSLDTYSGRAIGEQFF,TGTGCCAGCAGCTTAGATACGTATAGCGGGAGGGCCATAGGTGAGCAGTTCTTC